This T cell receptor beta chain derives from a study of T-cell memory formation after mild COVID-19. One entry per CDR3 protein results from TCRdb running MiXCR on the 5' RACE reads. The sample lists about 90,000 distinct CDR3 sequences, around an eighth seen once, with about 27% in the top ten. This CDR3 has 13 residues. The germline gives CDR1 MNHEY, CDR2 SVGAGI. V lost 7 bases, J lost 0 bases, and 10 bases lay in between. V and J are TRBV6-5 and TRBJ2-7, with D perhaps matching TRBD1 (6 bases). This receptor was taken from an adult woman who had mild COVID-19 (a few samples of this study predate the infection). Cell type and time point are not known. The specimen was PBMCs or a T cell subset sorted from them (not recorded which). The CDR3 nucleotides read TGTGCCAGCACCAGACAGGACTCCTACGAGCAGTACTTC. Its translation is CASTRQDSYEQYF.